This TCR beta chain was sequenced for a study of T cells after yellow fever vaccination. Study-wide results and limits: Contamination by abundant bulk-population clonotypes could be present in FACS-sorted repertoires. Primary-vaccination clones mostly resurfaced post-booster (nearly 97% CD4, roughly 90% CD8).

Generation of TCR cDNA used 5'RACE template switching (which added a universal primer site and UMIs). From the 5' RACE reads, TCRdb called clonotypes with MiXCR, one entry per CDR3 protein. The sample consists of around 230,000 distinct CDR3 sequences, roughly 6.3% of them appearing once. CDR1 is DFQATT and CDR2 is SNEGSKA in the germline V gene (reference sequence). There are 14 residues in the CDR3. Trimming stripped 1 base from V and 5 bases from J, with 15 bases between. This clonotype was recorded many times. The target antigen is unknown. The chain couples TRBV20-1 to TRBJ2-7, with TRBD1 as a possible D gene (7 bases). The TCR sequence derives from a man aged 25-40 years who received the YFV17D yellow fever vaccine. The sequencing here drew on CD4+ T cells sorted from PBMCs, taken on the day of the yellow fever booster vaccination. In DNA form, the CDR3 reads TGCAGTGCTAGAGTACCAGGGGGGCCCAACGAGCAGTACTTC. This sequence encodes CSARVPGGPNEQYF.